Sequencing of this TCR beta chain was carried out in a study of blood T cell repertoires in COVID-19. Study at large: COVID-19 samples from acute and convalescent phases originated in the United States, Italy and Spain. In each case, the material was cDNA or gDNA derived from T cells, B-cell-depleted T cells, or PBMCs.

TCRdb's table, derived via immunoSEQ multiplex PCR, lists solely in-frame clones and lacks some. The table has 100,000 or so clones, over 85% seen once. CDR1 is LNHNV, CDR2 YYDKDF, per germline (reference sequence). CDR3 size: 14 residues. V lost 0 bases and J lost 6, with 10 bases in between. This chain connects TRBV15 to TRBJ2-3; D is possibly TRBD1 (5 bases). The sample consisted of peripheral blood. The receptor was derived from a man in his 70s with acute or convalescent COVID-19. The CDR3 reads CATSREGVRDTQYF. The CDR3 region has the DNA TGTGCCACCAGCAGAGAAGGGGTTAGGGATACGCAGTATTTT.